Listed below are T cell receptor beta chains from one sample, sequenced in a study of CD8+ T cells in alopecia areata. The assay was immunoSEQ multiplex PCR, and TCRdb's table has in-frame clones only and misses some. The sample records around 200,000 clones, roughly 50% being singletons. The sequenced sample was CD8+ T cells sorted from blood, obtained at week 24, from a patient treated with tofacitinib. These TCRs come from a human donor with alopecia areata. Each CDR3 is given with its conserved first and last residue. A D gene is named only where the DNA matches it firmly. The size entry is marked missing in some rows and otherwise reads once, few, many or a size class.

j_call d_call clone_size v_call cdr3_nt cdr3_aa
TRBJ1-5 . . TRBV4-1 TGCGCCAGCAGCCAACTAGGGGGTTCCCGACTTCCATTTAGCAATCAGCCCCAGCATTTT CASSQLGGSRLPFSNQPQHF
TRBJ2-3 . . TRBV11-1 TGTGCCAGCAGCTTACTCACCCGACTAGACGGCACAGATACGCAGTATTTT CASSLLTRLDGTDTQYF
TRBJ2-7 . . TRBV29-1 TGCAGCGTTGAAGAGGACAAACCCTACGAGCAGTACTTC CSVEEDKPYEQYF
TRBJ2-3 . . TRBV7-2 TGTGCCAGCAGCTTGGAGGGAAGCACAGATACGCAGTATTTT CASSLEGSTDTQYF
TRBJ1-2 . . TRBV7-9 TGTGCCAGCCACCCCGGGAACCATGGCTACACCTTC CASHPGNHGYTF
TRBJ2-3 . few TRBV13 TGTGCCAGCAGCTTACCGGGCACAGATACGCAGTATTTT CASSLPGTDTQYF
TRBJ2-7 TRBD1 few TRBV10-3 TGTGCCATCAGAATCGCAACAGGGGTGGAGTACTTC CAIRIATGVEYF
TRBJ2-7 TRBD1 . TRBV27 TGTGCCAGCAGTGCATCTCCCGGGACAGGTTATAGGGAGCAGTACTTC CASSASPGTGYREQYF
TRBJ1-5 . . TRBV5-1 TGCGCCAGCAGCTTGACTAGCAATCAGCCCCAGCATTTT CASSLTSNQPQHF
TRBJ2-3 . . TRBV5-6 TGTGCCACTGAAGAGGCAGCGGCTAGCACAGATACGCAGTATTTT CATEEAAASTDTQYF
TRBJ1-2 . . TRBV6-5 TGTGCCAGCACAGACGGGGTCTATGGCTACACCTTC CASTDGVYGYTF
TRBJ2-1 . . TRBV2 TGTGCCAGCAGCAGCTCTGAGCAGTTCTTC CASSSSEQFF
TRBJ2-7 TRBD1 . TRBV29-1 TGCAGCGCCGGGGACAGGGGCGAGCAGTACTTC CSAGDRGEQYF
TRBJ2-7 TRBD2 . TRBV30 TGTGCCTGGCTCAAGGCGGCTAGCGGGGGCCCCGAGCAGTACTTC CAWLKAASGGPEQYF
TRBJ2-7 . . TRBV29-1 TGCAGCGCCCGGGACGGATTCTACGAGCAGTACTTC CSARDGFYEQYF
TRBJ2-2 . . TRBV13 TGTGCCAGCAGCTTAGGCCATAGCGCAACCGGGGAGCTGTTTTTT CASSLGHSATGELFF
TRBJ1-3 . . TRBV9 TGTGCCAGCAGCGTAGCCGGGTCTGGTGGAAACACCATATATTTT CASSVAGSGGNTIYF
TRBJ2-1 . . TRBV18 TGTGCCAGCTCACCGCGAGACAGATACAATGAGCAGTTCTTC CASSPRDRYNEQFF
TRBJ1-1 . . TRBV6-5 TGTGCCAGCAGTTACCGAAAAAAACTTCTAAACACTGAAGCTTTCTTT CASSYRKKLLNTEAFF
TRBJ2-1 TRBD1 few TRBV9 TGTGCCAGCAGCCTGGACAGGGAGCAGTTCTTC CASSLDREQFF
TRBJ1-1 . . TRBV10-2 TGCGCCAGCAGTGACCCTTTCGACAGGCCACCTGAAGCTTTCTTT CASSDPFDRPPEAFF
TRBJ1-6 . . TRBV5-1 TGCGCCAGCAGCTTGGAAGGACAGCTAAATTCACCCCTCCACTTT CASSLEGQLNSPLHF
TRBJ1-6 TRBD1 . TRBV5-1 TGCGCCAGCAGCTTGGTCCTTCGAACGGACAGGGATAATTCACCCCTCCACTTT CASSLVLRTDRDNSPLHF
TRBJ2-7 TRBD1 . TRBV13 TGTGCCAGCAGCTTATACAGGGGCCCCTCCTACGAGCAGTACTTC CASSLYRGPSYEQYF
TRBJ2-7 TRBD2 . TRBV6-5 TGTGCCAGCCGGCGGGGGGGGGAGCAGTACTTC CASRRGGEQYF
TRBJ2-3 . . TRBV5-6 TGTGCCAGCAGCCCGGACGGCCCAGGGGGCACAGATACGCAGTATTTT CASSPDGPGGTDTQYF
TRBJ2-3 TRBD2 . TRBV30 TGTGCCTGGGCTAGCGGGCGCACAGATACGCAGTATTTT CAWASGRTDTQYF
TRBJ2-7 TRBD1 . TRBV7-2 TGTGCCAGCAGTTCATACCGACAGGGGGCGGGCTACGAGCAGTACTTC CASSSYRQGAGYEQYF
TRBJ2-7 TRBD1 . TRBV4-1 TGCGCCAGCAGCCCAAAGACAGGGGCCTACGAGCAGTACTTC CASSPKTGAYEQYF
TRBJ2-1 TRBD2 few TRBV29-1 TGCAGCGTTGAAGAAGGGACTAGCTCCTACAATGAGCAGTTCTTC CSVEEGTSSYNEQFF
TRBJ1-2 . . TRBV19 TGTGCCAGTACCCCCGAGGGGTTCGGCTACACCTTC CASTPEGFGYTF
TRBJ2-7 . . TRBV9 TGTGCCAGCAGCGGCCGACTGGGGGCCTACGAGCAGTACTTC CASSGRLGAYEQYF